The entry that follows covers one T cell receptor (beta chain) sequence. Its antigen is undetermined. This CDR3 contains 13 residues. From germline, CDR1 is GTSNPN and CDR2 SVGIG (reference sequence). The trim removed 2 bases at V and 3 bases at J, leaving 4 bases unmatched. A second PCR of roughly 7 to 11 cycles used a sample-barcoded 5' primer and a J-beta primer mix. TCRdb independently ran MiXCR on the 5' RACE reads; one entry per CDR3 protein. Among fewer than 900,000 distinct CDR3 sequences listed, roughly 43% were seen once. The sample belongs to a study of blood T cells in healthy people across ages. Overall study findings and caveats: Estimates of diversity drawn from one million T cells were considered underestimates.

The rearrangement joins TRBV30 to TRBJ2-7; 7 positions match TRBD1. What was sequenced was blood. This sequence was found in a woman aged 60-70 years in good health. The CDR3 sequence is CAWSPGQNYEQYF. The CDR3 bases are TGTGCCTGGAGTCCGGGACAGAACTACGAGCAGTACTTC.